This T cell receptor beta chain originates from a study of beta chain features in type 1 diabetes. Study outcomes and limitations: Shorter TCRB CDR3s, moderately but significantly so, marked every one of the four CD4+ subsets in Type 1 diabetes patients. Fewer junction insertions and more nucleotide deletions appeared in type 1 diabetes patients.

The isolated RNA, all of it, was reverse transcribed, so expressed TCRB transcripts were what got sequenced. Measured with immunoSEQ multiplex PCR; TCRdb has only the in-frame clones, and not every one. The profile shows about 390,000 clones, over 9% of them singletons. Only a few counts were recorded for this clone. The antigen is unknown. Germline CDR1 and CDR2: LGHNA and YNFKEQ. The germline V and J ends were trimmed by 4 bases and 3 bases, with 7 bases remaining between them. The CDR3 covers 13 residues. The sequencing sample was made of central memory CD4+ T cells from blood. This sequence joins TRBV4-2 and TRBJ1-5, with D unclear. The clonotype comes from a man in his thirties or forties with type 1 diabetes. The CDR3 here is CASSPRYNQPQHF. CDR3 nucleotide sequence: TGTGCCAGCAGCCCCCGGTACAATCAGCCCCAGCATTTT.